This TCR beta chain was observed in a study of CD8+ T cells in alopecia areata (dated by TCRdb to 2017 to 2018). The study in broad terms: In both human patients and the C3H/HeJ mouse model, the study applied high-throughput TCRbeta sequencing to look at T cell clonal expansion in alopecia areata. Human TCRbeta sequencing covered scalp tissue and sorted CD4+ and CD8+ peripheral blood T cells from patchy and totalis/universalis alopecia areata patients and healthy controls. Scalp clonality was compared among normal scalp (n=4), patchy alopecia areata scalp (n=8), and alopecia totalis/universalis scalp (n=8). RNA was obtained with the PAXgene miRNA kit for fixed scalp, the miRNeasy kit for PBMCs, and the RNeasy kit for mouse skin. Amplification of TCRbeta CDR3 regions was done by immunoSEQ multiplex PCR using 35 Vbeta forward primers and 13 Jbeta reverse primers.

The paper as a whole reports these results and caveats: Shared TCR sequences between patients were less evident than in mice, which may be partly attributable to HLA diversity in the patient population. Scalp TCR repertoire analysis is complicated because resident alphabeta T cells in normal human skin are also sequenced, whereas mouse skin is dominated by gammadelta T cells. Higher clonality and more expanded CD8+ clones were observed in lesional scalp than in normal scalp, particularly in alopecia totalis/universalis, a finding suggestive of antigenic drive.

The sample holds a few counts of this clone. There is no known antigen for this receptor. Per-base quality was not reported, and no clone a single base away is much larger than it. Library preparation used the immunoSEQ multiplex PCR assay. RNA was extracted from all samples and reverse transcribed into cDNA as template for TCR sequencing. First-strand cDNA was synthesized with SuperScript III using a 2:1 mix of oligo-dT and random hexamers. A synthetic immune receptor repertoire was used to gauge amplification bias, and whatever bias remained was removed computationally. The authors processed their data as follows. After raw reads were preprocessed to remove errors, the CDR3 was defined following IMGT conventions as running from the conserved cysteine to phenylalanine. To get clonality, Shannon entropy was normalized by log2 of the number of productive unique TCRs and the result was subtracted from 1. Scalp TCRbeta sequences were cross-referenced with sorted blood CD4 and CD8 repertoires so that the CD4 or CD8 identity of scalp clones could be inferred. TCRdb limited this immuneACCESS table to in-frame rearrangements with V and J called. A share of clones is missing; checked studies link under half to unresolved V genes, and the rest is unexplained. That table is the source of V, J and clone size, and D and trimming were worked out from the DNA. The table for this sample lists 100,000 to 130,000 clones; 59% of them were counted only once. The top ten clonotypes cover 20% to 25% of the sample.

Reading the germline V gene gives CDR1 MGHDK and CDR2 SYGVNS. The CDR3, cysteine through phenylalanine, is 16 amino acids long. The sequence is cut down to CDR3 DNA, 48 bases in frame from base 1. Cut back by 6 bases and 2 bases, the V and J ends lie 20 bases apart. PBMCs were isolated by density centrifugation and stained for CD3, CD4 and CD8, and CD4+ and CD8+ T cells were sorted on a FACSAria. Unaffected controls provided scalp biopsies and blood samples. The receptor was isolated from a human donor in good health. The sequencing input was CD8+ T cells sorted from blood. This chain joins TRBV25-1 to TRBJ2-7; the D segment could be TRBD1, given 6 matching bases. The CDR3 sequence is CASSQVTQGPAYEQYF. In nucleotide form, the sequence is TGTGCCAGCAGCCAAGTCACGCAGGGGCCGGCCTACGAGCAGTACTTC.